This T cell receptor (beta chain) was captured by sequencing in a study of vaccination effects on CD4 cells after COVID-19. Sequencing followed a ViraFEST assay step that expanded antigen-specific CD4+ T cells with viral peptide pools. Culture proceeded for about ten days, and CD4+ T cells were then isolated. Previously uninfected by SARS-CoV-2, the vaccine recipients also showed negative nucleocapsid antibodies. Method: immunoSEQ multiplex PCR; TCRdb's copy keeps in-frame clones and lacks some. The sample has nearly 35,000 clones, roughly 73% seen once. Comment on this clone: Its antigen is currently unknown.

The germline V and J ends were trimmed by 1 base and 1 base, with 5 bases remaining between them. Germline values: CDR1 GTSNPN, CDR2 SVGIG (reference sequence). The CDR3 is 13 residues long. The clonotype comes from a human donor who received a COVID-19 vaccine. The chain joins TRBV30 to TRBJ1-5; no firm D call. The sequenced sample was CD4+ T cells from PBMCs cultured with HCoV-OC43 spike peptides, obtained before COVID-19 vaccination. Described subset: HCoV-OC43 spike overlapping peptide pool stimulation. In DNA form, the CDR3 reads TGTGCCTGGAGTGGCAAAAGCAATCAGCCCCAGCATTTT. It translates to CAWSGKSNQPQHF.